Listed below are T cell receptor beta chains from one sample, sequenced in a study of PD-L1 blockade in urothelial cancer. Repertoires were generated with immunoSEQ multiplex PCR, while TCRdb's copy carries only in-frame clones and drops some. The sample lists about 56,000 clones, 65% to 90% occurring once. The material sequenced was PBMCs, taken around atezolizumab (anti-PD-L1) treatment. All receptors come from a man in his sixties or seventies with urothelial cancer. Each CDR3 is given with its conserved first and last residue. The order of the fields is D gene, J gene, clone size, V gene, CDR3 DNA, CDR3 protein. A D gene is named only where the DNA matches it firmly. Size tells how often a clone was seen (once, few, many) or the class of an expanded clone, and some rows leave it out.

. | TRBJ2-7 | . | TRBV7-9 | TGTGCCAGCAGCTTAGGACTTGAACACTACGAGCAGTACTTC | CASSLGLEHYEQYF
TRBD2 | TRBJ2-3 | . | TRBV6-1 | TGTGCCAGCTCCGGCCGGGACTACGGTCACAGATACGCGTATTTT | CASSGRDYGHRYAYF
. | TRBJ2-7 | . | TRBV6-1 | TGTGCCAGCAGTGAAGCGGCCAGGACTGAATACGAGCAGTACTTC | CASSEAARTEYEQYF
. | TRBJ2-1 | . | TRBV6-1 | TGTGCCAGCAGGACTAGTGGGGGGAATGAGCAGTTCTTC | CASRTSGGNEQFF
. | TRBJ2-6 | . | TRBV5-1 | TGCGCCAGCAGCGCCGAAGGACTGTCTGGGGCCAACGTCCTGACTTTC | CASSAEGLSGANVLTF
TRBD1 | TRBJ1-3 | . | TRBV5-4 | TGTGCCAGCAGCAGTGACAGGGTAGGAGGAAACACCATATATTTT | CASSSDRVGGNTIYF
TRBD2 | TRBJ2-5 | once | TRBV19 | TGTGCCAGTAGTGGACTAGCGGGAGGGCCGGAGACCCAGTACTTC | CASSGLAGGPETQYF
TRBD2 | TRBJ2-1 | . | TRBV27 | TGTGCCAGCAGTCAAGGGACTAGCGGGAGCTACAATGAGCAGTTCTTC | CASSQGTSGSYNEQFF
. | TRBJ2-2 | . | TRBV2 | TGTGCCAGCAGTGAAGCGCGGGACACCGGGGAGCTGTTTTTT | CASSEARDTGELFF
TRBD1 | TRBJ1-2 | few | TRBV19 | TGTGCCAGTGGGCCGTACGACAGGGATGGCTACACCTTC | CASGPYDRDGYTF
TRBD2 | TRBJ2-1 | . | TRBV9 | TGTGCCAGCAGCGGACTTGGGACTAGCGGGAACAATGAGCAGTTCTTC | CASSGLGTSGNNEQFF
. | TRBJ2-7 | . | TRBV2 | TGTGCCAGCAGCTTACCGGGACTCTCGGACGAGCAGTACTTC | CASSLPGLSDEQYF
TRBD1 | TRBJ1-2 | . | TRBV30 | TGTGCCTGGAGGCCTGGGGACAGGGTCTATGGCTACACCTTC | CAWRPGDRVYGYTF
TRBD1 | TRBJ2-2 | once | TRBV10-2 | TGCGCCAGCATCGAGCCCACAGGGACAGGGGTCGGCGGGGAGCTGTTTTTT | CASIEPTGTGVGGELFF
. | TRBJ1-1 | . | TRBV6-1 | TGTGCCAGCAGTGCGGGACAGAACACTGAAGCTTTCTTT | CASSAGQNTEAFF
TRBD1 | TRBJ2-7 | . | TRBV6-1 | TGTGCCAGCAGTGAATCTGGACAGGTATCCTACGAGCAGTACTTC | CASSESGQVSYEQYF
TRBD1 | TRBJ2-4 | . | TRBV5-1 | TGCGCCAGCAGCTTGAACAGGGGGCTTGAAGGAAACATTCAGTACTTC | CASSLNRGLEGNIQYF
TRBD1 | TRBJ1-3 | . | TRBV27 | TGTGCCAGCAGTCCCACGGGGACAGGGGGCGGTGGAAACACCATATATTTT | CASSPTGTGGGGNTIYF
TRBD1 | TRBJ1-4 | . | TRBV14 | TGTGCCAGCAGCCCCAACAGGGGGAATGAAAAACTGTTTTTT | CASSPNRGNEKLFF
. | TRBJ2-3 | . | TRBV4-2 | TGTGCCAGCAGCCAAGGGTACGGGGGGCGGACAGATACGCAGTATTTT | CASSQGYGGRTDTQYF
. | TRBJ1-2 | few | TRBV7-5 | TGTGTCAGAAGCGCGCAGGACAGGACAGGGGGCTACACCTTC | CVRSAQDRTGGYTF
. | TRBJ2-3 | once | TRBV7-9 | TGTGCCAGCAGCTCCCGGACTGCAGAAACGCAGTATTTT | CASSSRTAETQYF
TRBD2 | TRBJ2-1 | . | TRBV30 | TGTGCCGGGACTAGCGGGAGTGAGCGGTTCTTC | CAGTSGSERFF
TRBD2 | TRBJ2-1 | . | TRBV9 | TGTGCCAGCAGCGTAGCGGGCGGGGGGCGATCCACGAATGAGCAGTTCTTC | CASSVAGGGRSTNEQFF
TRBD1 | TRBJ1-2 | few | TRBV19 | TGTGCCAGTAGTACGGCACAGGGGAACTATGGCTACACCTTC | CASSTAQGNYGYTF
. | TRBJ1-5 | . | TRBV7-2 | TGTGCCAGCAGCCTACAGGGCAATCAGCCCCAGCATTTT | CASSLQGNQPQHF
. | TRBJ1-1 | . | TRBV11-3 | TGTGCCAGCAGCTTAAGCCCGAACACTGAAGCTTTCTTT | CASSLSPNTEAFF
TRBD1 | TRBJ1-3 | . | TRBV5-1 | TGCGCCAGCAGCTTGGCAGGGGGGCTGAATGGAAACACCATATATTTT | CASSLAGGLNGNTIYF
. | TRBJ1-1 | . | TRBV5-1 | TGCGCCAGCAGCTTGGCCCAGAACACTGAAGCTTTCTTT | CASSLAQNTEAFF
TRBD2 | TRBJ2-3 | . | TRBV6-6 | TGTGCCAGCAGTCCCCGACTAGCGGGAAGCACAGATACGCAGTATTTT | CASSPRLAGSTDTQYF
. | TRBJ2-1 | . | TRBV5-1 | TGCGCCAGCAGCTCCAGACCGGGCTCCTACAATGAGCAGTTCTTC | CASSSRPGSYNEQFF
TRBD2 | TRBJ2-5 | . | TRBV4-1 | TGCGCCAGCAGCCAAGATGCGGGCGGGAGAGGAAAAGAGACCCAGTACTTC | CASSQDAGGRGKETQYF
. | TRBJ1-4 | . | TRBV10-2 | TGCGCCAGCAGTGAGTCGAGGTGGGGGGAGTCGAATGAAAAACTGTTTTTT | CASSESRWGESNEKLFF
TRBD1 | TRBJ1-1 | few | TRBV6-5 | TGTGCCAGCAGTGGGACAGGGGAAGTCACTGAAGCTTTCTTT | CASSGTGEVTEAFF
TRBD1 | TRBJ1-4 | . | TRBV19 | TGTGCCAGTAGTCCTGGGCCGGGACAGGGGTCCGAAAAACTGTTTTTT | CASSPGPGQGSEKLFF